The sample holds a few counts of the clone carrying this T cell receptor beta chain. Its matching antigen is unknown. The data originate from a study of T cells in narcolepsy. Study summary: Enrolled donors included narcolepsy type 1 or type 2 patients and healthy controls. Study outcomes and limitations: Same-patient CSF and blood CD4+ T cell clonotypes included HCRT-specific and TRIB2-specific autoreactive ones. Healthy controls reportedly lacked the autoreactive clonotypes serially found in patients' blood.

TCRdb's copy holds only in-frame clones and misses some; the assay was immunoSEQ multiplex PCR. The data show 20,000 to 30,000 clones, just over 60% seen once. The sample consisted of memory (CD45RA-) CD4+ T cells from blood. This sequence originates from a human donor in good health.

CDR3 loop: CASSYFGSGANTGELFF. The CDR3 DNA follows: TGCGCCAGCAGCTACTTTGGGAGCGGGGCGAACACCGGGGAGCTGTTTTTT. The chain combines TRBV4-1 with TRBJ2-2, with 7 bases aligning to TRBD2. Germline V lookup: CDR1 MGHRA, CDR2 YSYEKL. Trimming at V came to 5 bases and at J to 0 bases, leaving 9 bases not matched to a gene. This CDR3 spans 17 amino acids.